The 17 T cell receptor beta chains below were found in one sample sequenced in a study of shared clonotypes between healthy human individuals. Clones were read by immunoSEQ multiplex PCR, and TCRdb kept only the in-frame ones, dropping some. The repertoire holds about 690,000 clones, with 90% as singletons. Specimen: memory CD8+ T cells from PBMCs. Noted subset: CD45RO+ cells pooled with CCR7-negative TemRA cells. The receptors originated from a man between 18 and 29 years old in good health. Some clones in this sample may be carry-over from other donors' samples.

The chain joins TRBV5-1 to TRBJ2-6; D uncertain. Trimming stripped 0 bases from V and 0 bases from J, with 13 bases between. CDR1 and CDR2 from the germline V gene are SGHRS and YFSETQ. This CDR3 spans 18 amino acids. The CDR3 is CASSLGGVLGSGANVLTF. CDR3 nucleotide sequence: TGCGCCAGCAGCTTGGGTGGGGTTCTGGGCTCTGGGGCCAACGTCCTGACTTTC.

J is TRBJ2-7 and V is TRBV29-1; maybe TRBD1 (6 bases). Germline assignment: CDR1 SQVTM and CDR2 ANQGSEA. The CDR3 loop spans 14 amino acids. V was trimmed by 7 bases and J by 2 bases, leaving 18 bases between them. This CDR3 is CSASPTGPTYEQYF. Written as DNA, the CDR3 is TGCAGCGCCTCACCGACAGGACCCACCTACGAGCAGTACTTC.

This chain uses TRBV28 with TRBJ2-3; 13 nucleotides align to TRBD2. The germline CDR1 and CDR2 sequences are MDHEN and SYDVKM. Germline trimming cut 2 bases from V and 11 bases from J; bases unmatched to any gene: 4. The CDR3 length is 14 residues. In DNA, the CDR3 is TGTGCCAGCAGTTTAATCGGACTAGCGGGAGAGCAGTATTTT. Translated, it gives CASSLIGLAGEQYF.

The chain recombines TRBV5-4 with TRBJ2-7; D is unclear. From germline, CDR1 is SGHNT and CDR2 YYREEE (reference sequence). Trimming left V 1 base short and J 4 bases short, with 9 bases between. The CDR3 loop spans 13 amino acids. Here the CDR3 reads CASSLYTDYEQYF. The CDR3, as DNA: TGTGCCAGCAGCTTGTATACGGATTACGAGCAGTACTTC.

This clone has only a few counts. The gene calls are TRBV6-5 and TRBJ2-5; D is perhaps TRBD2 (5 bases). The DNA end is more similar to TRBJ2-7, so the J call may be wrong. CDR1 MNHEY and CDR2 SVGAGI come from the germline V gene. CDR3 length: 16 residues. CDR3 amino acids: CASSYSPVVRVGEQYF. The CDR3 DNA reads as TGTGCCAGCAGTTACTCGCCGGTCGTGCGGGTAGGCGAGCAGTACTTC.

A remark on this clone: This CDR3 is also generated by other DNA sequences in the sample. This sequence joins TRBV19 and TRBJ1-1; the D is unclear. Trimming took 1 base from V and 1 from J, leaving 4 bases between them. CDR1 is LNHDA, CDR2 SQIVND, per germline (reference sequence). The CDR3 runs 13 residues. The CDR3, as DNA: TGTGCCAGTAGTATAGGAGCGAACACTGAAGCTTTCTTT. Protein product: CASSIGANTEAFF.

The DNA for the CDR3 is TGTGCCACTCCTCCCCCAGGGGGCGGTGAGGGGGAGCTGTTTTTT. Protein product: CATPPPGGGEGELFF. The V and J genes are TRBV27 and TRBJ2-2, with TRBD1 identical over 8 bases. V trimming: 10 bases; J trimming: 8 bases; junction bases outside the gene matches: 15. Germline loops: CDR1 MNHEY, CDR2 SMNVEV (reference sequence). This CDR3 has 15 amino acids.

The V and J genes are TRBV9 and TRBJ1-1; 7 bases match TRBD1. V was pared by 6 bases and J by 6 bases, with 14 bases of the junction left unmatched. CDR1 and CDR2 (germline): SGDLS, YYNGEE. This CDR3 has 15 amino acids. This chain's CDR3 is CASTPPRGGGAEAFF. CDR3 sequence (DNA): TGTGCCAGCACCCCCCCACGCGGAGGGGGCGCTGAAGCTTTCTTT.

The rearrangement uses TRBV9 and TRBJ2-1; tentatively, D is TRBD2 (6 bases). CDR3 size: 15 residues. CDR1 and CDR2 from the germline V gene are SGDLS and YYNGEE. Trimming pared 2 bases from V and 5 bases from J, leaving 14 bases between. CDR3 amino acids: CASSVSGAGHNEQFF. The CDR3 DNA is TGTGCCAGCAGCGTCAGCGGCGCGGGGCACAATGAGCAGTTCTTC.

This clone was counted a single time. The chain is built from TRBV28 and TRBJ1-4, with TRBD1 as a possible D gene (5 bases). The V end was cut by 6 bases, the J end by 7 bases, with 24 bases between. This CDR3 is built from 17 residues. Per germline, CDR1 MDHEN and CDR2 SYDVKM. For the CDR3, the DNA is TGTGCCAGCAGCCCACCTTCAGTTAGCAGGGTCATTGAAAAACTGTTTTTT. This encodes CASSPPSVSRVIEKLFF. The entire variable domain, with the rest obtained from reference TRBV28 and TRBJ1-4, is as follows: DVKVTQSSRYLVKRTGEKVFLECVQDMDHENMFWYRQDPGLGLRLIYFSYDVKMKEKGDIPEGYSVSREKKERFSLILESASTNQTSMYLCASSPPSVSRVIEKLFFGSGTQLSVL.

The chain combines TRBV9 with TRBJ2-1; D is perhaps TRBD2 (6 bases). The V gene lost 3 bases and the J gene lost 2 bases, with 18 bases spanning the gap. CDR1 is SGDLS, CDR2 YYNGEE, per germline. This CDR3 region has 17 residues. The DNA for the CDR3 is TGTGCCAGCAGCGCTTTTTCTAGCGCCAAACCCTACAATGAGCAGTTCTTC. Its translation: CASSAFSSAKPYNEQFF. Full variable domain (missing parts from reference TRBV9 and TRBJ2-1): DSGVTQTPKHLITATGQRVTLRCSPRSGDLSVYWYQQSLDQGLQFLIQYYNGEERAKGNILERFSAQQFPDLHSELNLSSLELGDSALYFCASSAFSSAKPYNEQFFGPGTRLTVL.

V gene TRBV6-6 combines with J gene TRBJ2-1; 7 bases fit TRBD1. V gave up 8 bases and J gave up 5 bases; unmatched junction bases: 9. Looked up from germline, CDR1 is MNHNY and CDR2 is SVGAGI (reference sequence). The CDR3 loop spans 14 amino acids. As DNA, the CDR3 is TGTGCCAGCCGGGAAAGGGGGCCACACAATGAGCAGTTCTTC. The encoded protein is CASRERGPHNEQFF.

The genes are TRBV4-1 and TRBJ1-1; no clear D. The CDR3 has 13 amino acids. V dropped 0 bases and J dropped 7 bases, with 9 bases sitting between them. Germline V lookup: CDR1 MGHRA, CDR2 YSYEKL. DNA for the CDR3: TGCGCCAGCAGCCAAGACCAGGTTGGTGAAGCTTTCTTT. Amino acid sequence: CASSQDQVGEAFF.

The chain carries TRBV27 and TRBJ2-3, with 10 bases aligning to TRBD1. CDR3 length: 17 residues. V trimming: 0 bases; J trimming: 4 bases; junction bases outside the gene matches: 7. Germline CDR1 and CDR2: MNHEY and SMNVEV (reference sequence). As DNA, the CDR3 is TGTGCCAGCAGTTTATCAGCCGGGACAGGGGCGGCAGATACGCAGTATTTT. Translation gives CASSLSAGTGAADTQYF.

Written as DNA, the CDR3 is TGTGCCAGCAGTTTAGCGGGTTCAGTAGATACGCAGTATTTT. The encoded protein is CASSLAGSVDTQYF. The chain uses TRBV27 and TRBJ2-3; tentatively, D is TRBD2 (5 bases). Trimming took off 2 bases at V and 5 bases at J, with 11 bases between the two ends. The CDR3 totals 14 residues. The germline V gene has CDR1 MNHEY and CDR2 SMNVEV (reference sequence).

The rearrangement joins TRBV28 to TRBJ2-7; either TRBD1 or TRBD2 may supply D (5 bases each). The ends were cut back, 3 bases at V and 4 bases at J, with 16 bases in the middle. The germline V gene has CDR1 MDHEN and CDR2 SYDVKM. This CDR3 region has 15 residues. The chain's CDR3 is CASSFGGRSTYEQYF. CDR3 nucleotide sequence: TGTGCCAGCAGTTTTGGGGGACGGAGTACGTACGAGCAGTACTTC.

This chain links TRBV5-1 with TRBJ1-2, with 7 bases that match TRBD1. CDR3 size: 15 residues. The germline V gene has CDR1 SGHRS and CDR2 YFSETQ. Trimming removed 2 bases from V and 4 bases from J; junction bases left unmatched: 8. The CDR3 region has the DNA TGCGCCAGCAGCTTCTATCAGGACAGGTTCTATGGCTACACCTTC. Protein sequence: CASSFYQDRFYGYTF.